The 20 T cell receptor beta chains below all came from one sample that was sequenced in a study of cytomegalovirus exposure and HLA in healthy donors. Sequenced by immunoSEQ multiplex PCR; TCRdb stores in-frame clones only, minus some. The repertoire holds fewer than 100,000 clones, with around 94% as singletons. Sequencing was performed on PBMCs. The receptors derive from a woman younger than 30 in good health and CMV-seropositive.

The rearrangement links TRBV29-1 to TRBJ2-3, with 8 positions matching TRBD1. Germline V gene sequence: CDR1 SQVTM, CDR2 ANQGSEA. The CDR3 spans 14 residues. Trimming removed 8 bases from V and 3 bases from J; junction bases left unmatched: 10. The CDR3 sequence is CSHTPDRGTDTQYF. CDR3 bases: TGCAGCCACACTCCCGACAGGGGTACAGATACGCAGTATTTT.

The V and J genes are TRBV20-1 and TRBJ2-2; D not resolved. Germline CDR1 and CDR2: DFQATT and SNEGSKA (reference sequence). V lost 3 bases and J 4 bases, leaving 3 bases between the germline ends. This CDR3 is built from 11 residues. CDR3 DNA: TGCAGTGCTAGGGCCACCGGGGAGCTGTTTTTT. Encoded protein: CSARATGELFF.

The chain is built from TRBV9 and TRBJ1-2; no firm D call. V shed 0 bases and J shed 8 bases, with 17 bases lying between them. CDR1 and CDR2 (germline): SGDLS, YYNGEE. The CDR3 consists of 15 residues. The DNA for the CDR3 is TGTGCCAGCAGCGTAGTTTCGCGGGCAGGTGCAGGCTACACCTTC. Translated, it gives CASSVVSRAGAGYTF.

The chain uses TRBV2 and TRBJ2-7; D not certain. The CDR3 runs 14 residues. Germline-derived CDR1 and CDR2 are SNHLY and FYNNEI. Trimming took 2 bases from V and 3 from J, leaving 11 bases between them. The DNA for the CDR3 is TGTGCCAGCAGTGAAAACCGGGTAGGCTACGAGCAGTACTTC. Translation gives CASSENRVGYEQYF.

V and J are TRBV29-1 and TRBJ2-7, with 11 bases lining up with TRBD1. V shed 3 bases, J shed 4 bases, and the junction held 5 bases outside the gene matches. Germline V gives CDR1 SQVTM, CDR2 ANQGSEA. This CDR3 contains 14 residues. The DNA of the CDR3 is TGCAGCGTTGACGGTGGGACAGGGGGTTACGAGCAGTACTTC. This translates into CSVDGGTGGYEQYF.

CDR3 region: CASSDSRGANTEAFF. In nucleotides, the CDR3 is TGTGCCAGCAGCGACTCCAGGGGCGCGAACACTGAAGCTTTCTTT. The rearrangement links TRBV5-4 to TRBJ1-1; D perhaps matches TRBD1 (6 bases). V was shortened by 4 bases and J by 1 base, with 14 bases between the two germline ends. The CDR3 length is 15 residues. Germline V lookup: CDR1 SGHNT, CDR2 YYREEE (reference sequence).

The V call is TRBV5-4, the J call TRBJ2-3; D perhaps matches TRBD2 (6 bases). CDR3 length: 13 amino acids. Germline V gene sequence: CDR1 SGHNT, CDR2 YYREEE (reference sequence). V lost 0 bases and J lost 7, with 9 bases in between. The CDR3 DNA is TGTGCCAGCAGCTTGGGACGGGAGTATACGCAGTATTTT. Protein sequence: CASSLGREYTQYF.

The chain combines TRBV7-2 with TRBJ1-3; D is uncertain. The CDR3 length is 16 residues. V lost 4 bases, J lost 0 bases, and 13 bases lay in between. CDR1 SGHTA and CDR2 FQGNSA come from the germline V gene. The CDR3 coding sequence is TGTGCCAGCAGCTGGCGGGTCAGCAGCTCTGGAAACACCATATATTTT. Its protein product is CASSWRVSSSGNTIYF.

Only one count was recorded for this clone. The CDR3 DNA follows: TGTGCCAGCTCATTCCGCAGGGGCTCCTACGAGCAGTACTTC. Translated, it gives CASSFRRGSYEQYF. The chain couples TRBV18 to TRBJ2-7; a weak D match, TRBD1 (6 bases). Germline CDR1 KGHSH, CDR2 LQKENI. The CDR3 runs to 14 residues. V lost 5 bases and J lost 0, with 11 bases in between.

This sequence joins TRBV19 and TRBJ2-1; TRBD1 matches at 10 bases. Germline CDR1 reads LNHDA; CDR2 reads SQIVND (reference sequence). The CDR3 consists of 15 residues. After removal of 1 base from V and 4 bases from J, the junction contained 1 base not matched to a gene. For the CDR3, the DNA is TGTGCCAGTAGTATAGGACAGGGGGCTTACAATGAGCAGTTCTTC. Translating it yields CASSIGQGAYNEQFF.

V usage is TRBV4-3 and J usage is TRBJ1-4; the D gene is possibly TRBD1 (6 bases). CDR1 LGHNA and CDR2 YSLEER come from the germline V gene. The germline V and J ends were trimmed by 1 base and 7 bases, with 13 bases remaining between them. This CDR3 contains 15 residues. CDR3 amino acids: CASSQGGQEGEKLFF. CDR3 in DNA: TGCGCCAGCAGCCAAGGGGGACAAGAAGGTGAAAAACTGTTTTTT.

The chain has TRBV28 and TRBJ1-1; a weak D match, TRBD1 (6 bases). The CDR3 has 14 residues. V lost 7 bases, J lost 5 bases, and 17 bases lay in between. CDR1 and CDR2 from the germline V gene are MDHEN and SYDVKM. DNA for the CDR3: TGTGCCAGCATCCCGGGGGGGGCCAGGACTGAAGCTTTCTTT. As protein: CASIPGGARTEAFF. Full variable domain (missing parts from reference TRBV28 and TRBJ1-1): DVKVTQSSRYLVKRTGEKVFLECVQDMDHENMFWYRQDPGLGLRLIYFSYDVKMKEKGDIPEGYSVSREKKERFSLILESASTNQTSMYLCASIPGGARTEAFFGQGTRLTVV.

The chain links TRBV2 to TRBJ2-3; tentatively, D is TRBD1 (5 bases). Trimming took 5 bases from V and 1 from J, leaving 10 bases between them. Germline loops: CDR1 SNHLY, CDR2 FYNNEI. The CDR3 length is 14 residues. The CDR3 coding sequence is TGTGCCAGCAGTATACAGGCGGGCACAGATACGCAGTATTTT. Its protein is CASSIQAGTDTQYF.

V usage is TRBV5-5 and J usage is TRBJ2-7; TRBD1 is a possible D gene (6 bases). The germline V gene encodes CDR1 SGHKS and CDR2 YYEKEE (reference sequence). The length of the CDR3 is 14 residues. V shed 0 bases and J shed 4 bases, with 11 bases lying between them. CDR3 coding DNA: TGTGCCAGCAGCTTGGGGGACATGGGTTACGAGCAGTACTTC. This sequence encodes CASSLGDMGYEQYF.

The genes are TRBV5-6 and TRBJ1-5; D is uncertain. The V gene lost 0 bases and the J gene lost 6 bases, with 10 bases spanning the gap. Germline V gene data show CDR1 as SGHDT and CDR2 as YYEEEE. The CDR3 extends over 14 amino acids. Here the CDR3 DNA reads TGTGCCAGCAGCTTGGGGGCAGGTAGTCAGCCCCAGCATTTT. Translated: CASSLGAGSQPQHF.

This chain uses TRBV10-3 with TRBJ2-2; perhaps TRBD2 as D (6 bases). CDR1 is ENHRY and CDR2 is SYGVKD in the germline V gene. Between the trimmed V and J ends, which lost 11 bases and 0 bases, there was a span of 10 bases. The CDR3 consists of 13 residues. The DNA of the CDR3 is TGTGCCGGCGGCGGGGCGAACACCGGGGAGCTGTTTTTT. It codes for CAGGGANTGELFF.

The chain recombines TRBV10-3 with TRBJ1-1; tentative D call: TRBD1 (5 bases). V was cut by 7 bases and J by 3 bases, with 15 bases left in between. The CDR3 extends over 14 amino acids. Germline lookup yields CDR1 ENHRY and CDR2 SYGVKD. CDR3 bases: TGTGCCATCACCTCGACGGGAGGGGACACTGAAGCTTTCTTT. It codes for CAITSTGGDTEAFF.

V usage is TRBV19 and J usage is TRBJ1-6; maybe TRBD1 (5 bases). The V and J ends lost 7 bases and 9 bases respectively, with 13 bases between them. Per the germline V gene, CDR1 is LNHDA and CDR2 is SQIVND (reference sequence). This CDR3 has 13 amino acids. The CDR3 DNA sequence: TGTGCCAGTACAGGACGGGGGGGTTCACCCCTCCACTTT. It translates to CASTGRGGSPLHF.

J is TRBJ1-1 and V is TRBV27, with D perhaps TRBD1 (6 bases). From germline, CDR1 is MNHEY and CDR2 SMNVEV (reference sequence). The V and J ends lost 8 bases and 1 base respectively, with 14 bases between them. The CDR3 runs to 14 residues. The CDR3 here is CASSTTGRNTEAFF. The CDR3 DNA is TGTGCCAGCTCTACAACAGGGCGGAACACTGAAGCTTTCTTT.

The DNA for the CDR3 is TGTGCCAGCAGCCACGGACAGACCTACGAGCAGTACTTC. Encoded protein: CASSHGQTYEQYF. V gene TRBV11-1 combines with J gene TRBJ2-7; D is possibly TRBD1 (6 bases). The germline V gene has CDR1 SGHAT and CDR2 FQDESV (reference sequence). Between the trimmed V and J ends, which lost 5 bases and 2 bases, there was a span of 10 bases. CDR3 length equals 13 residues. Supplemented by reference TRBV11-1 and TRBJ2-7, the full variable domain reads EAEVAQSPRYKITEKSQAVAFWCDPISGHATLYWYRQILGQGPELLVQFQDESVVDDSQLPKDRFSAERLKGVDSTLKIQPAELGDSAMYLCASSHGQTYEQYFGPGTRLTVT.